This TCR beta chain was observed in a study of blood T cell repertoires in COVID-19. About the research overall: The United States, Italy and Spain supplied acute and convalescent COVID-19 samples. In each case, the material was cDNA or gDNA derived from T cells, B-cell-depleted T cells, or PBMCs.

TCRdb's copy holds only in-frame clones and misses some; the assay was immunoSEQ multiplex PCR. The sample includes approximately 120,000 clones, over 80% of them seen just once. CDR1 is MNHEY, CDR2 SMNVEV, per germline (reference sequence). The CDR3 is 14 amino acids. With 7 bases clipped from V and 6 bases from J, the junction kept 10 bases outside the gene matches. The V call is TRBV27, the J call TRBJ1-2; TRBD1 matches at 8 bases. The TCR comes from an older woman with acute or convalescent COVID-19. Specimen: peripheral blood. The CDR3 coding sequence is TGTGCCAGCAACATTAACAGGGGGGGCGATGGCTACACCTTC. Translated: CASNINRGGDGYTF.